A selection of T cell receptor beta chains follows, all from one sample in a study of CD8 T cells in Susac syndrome. TCRdb redid the calling of the immunoSEQ multiplex PCR reads with MiXCR, one entry per CDR3 protein. The table shows just over 150,000 distinct CDR3 sequences, with roughly 95% occurring only once. Sequencing was carried out using CD8+ T cells from PBMCs. The receptors originated from a human donor with multiple sclerosis. The CDR3 runs from the conserved cysteine through the conserved F or W. D genes are given only for firm matches. Some rows mark clone size as missing; the rest say once, few, many or name a class of expanded clone.

clone_size j_call d_call v_call cdr3_length cdr3_aa cdr3_nt
once TRBJ2-3 . TRBV5-1 15 CASSAELAQTDTQYF TGCGCCAGCAGCGCCGAACTAGCCCAAACAGATACGCAGTATTTT
. TRBJ2-1 . TRBV15 13 CATSSGGGNEQFF TGTGCCACCAGCTCCGGAGGGGGCAATGAGCAGTTCTTC
once TRBJ2-1 TRBD2 TRBV9 13 CASSVESGAEQFF TGTGCCAGCAGCGTAGAAAGCGGGGCAGAGCAGTTCTTC
once TRBJ1-2 . TRBV30 13 CAWRVGTIYGYTF TGTGCCTGGAGGGTAGGGACTATCTATGGCTACACCTTC
. TRBJ2-1 . TRBV12-3/TRBV12-4 12 CASTKGPNEQFF TGTGCCAGCACAAAGGGACCGAACGAGCAGTTCTTC
. TRBJ2-7 TRBD1 TRBV7-9 16 CASSLVPEGQKNWQYF TGTGCCAGCAGCTTAGTGCCAGAGGGACAGAAGAATTGGCAGTACTTC
. TRBJ2-2 . TRBV3-1 12 CASRPLTGELFF TGTGCCAGCAGACCCCTAACCGGGGAGCTGTTTTTT
. TRBJ1-1 . TRBV2 14 CASSEAGLNTEAFF TGTGCCAGCAGTGAAGCGGGCCTGAACACTGAAGCTTTCTTT
. TRBJ2-7 TRBD1 TRBV5-6 14 CASSPGQRIGEQYF TGTGCCAGCAGTCCGGGACAGAGAATAGGGGAGCAGTACTTC
. TRBJ1-2 . TRBV7-9 16 CASSLLLREALDGYTF TGTGCCAGCAGCTTATTGCTAAGGGAAGCGCTGGATGGCTACACCTTC
. TRBJ2-3 TRBD2 TRBV9 16 CASSGGTGGPKDTQYF TGTGCCAGCAGCGGAGGTACGGGGGGGCCAAAAGATACGCAGTATTTT
. TRBJ2-1 . TRBV9 13 CASSKGGGDEQFF TGTGCCAGCAGCAAAGGGGGAGGGGATGAGCAGTTCTTC
. TRBJ2-7 . TRBV6-5 14 CASSYSAGADEQYF TGTGCCAGCAGTTACTCGGCGGGGGCGGACGAGCAGTACTTC
. TRBJ2-3 TRBD2 TRBV15 14 CATKRGGRTDTQYF TGTGCCACCAAGCGGGGCGGTAGGACAGATACGCAGTATTTT
. TRBJ2-1 . TRBV12-5 15 CASGLAPRGTNEQFF TGTGCTAGTGGTTTGGCCCCAAGGGGGACAAATGAGCAGTTCTTC
. TRBJ2-3 . TRBV7-2 13 CASSLERLDTQYF TGTGCCAGCAGCTTAGAGAGGTTGGATACGCAGTATTTT
. TRBJ1-2 . TRBV15 16 CATSRDRAGGASGYTF TGTGCCACCAGCAGAGATCGAGCGGGGGGCGCGTCTGGCTACACCTTC